This T cell receptor (beta chain) was captured by sequencing in a study of immune evolution from preneoplasia to lung adenocarcinoma. Findings of the study overall: Normal lung had the highest top T cell clone frequencies.

Germline values: CDR1 MDHEN, CDR2 SYDVKM. The CDR3 has 16 residues. With 1 base removed from V and 4 bases from J, the gap between germline ends came to 17 bases. This clone has just one count. Its antigen is as yet unknown. Measured with immunoSEQ multiplex PCR; TCRdb has only the in-frame clones, and not every one. The table lists over 3,000 clones, over 70% of them singletons. The V gene is TRBV28, the J gene TRBJ2-7, with D possibly TRBD1 on 6 matching bases. This TCR came from a person aged 70 to 85 with lung adenocarcinoma. Sample: FFPE adjacent normal lung tissue. The CDR3: CASSLFAVDSKYEQYF. CDR3 bases: TGTGCCAGCAGTTTATTTGCAGTGGACAGCAAGTACGAGCAGTACTTC.